The clone carrying this TCR beta chain appeared a few times. Its antigen remains unidentified. The data were produced by immunoSEQ multiplex PCR, yet TCRdb's version contains in-frame clones alone and is incomplete. The table includes a few million clones, approximately 95% detected once. These data originate in a study of shared clonotypes between healthy human individuals. Regarding the study as a whole: Compared with clonotypes that all four donors shared, non-shared clonotypes had lower generation probabilities. Donors were few, which limited the genetic and exposure-history diversity represented.

Germline V gives CDR1 KGHSH, CDR2 LQKENI. Trimming took off 3 bases at V and 6 bases at J, with 14 bases between the two ends. The CDR3 is made up of 14 amino acids. The rearrangement joins TRBV18 to TRBJ1-1; no clear D gene. The sequenced sample was naive CD4+ T cells from PBMCs. Subset of the sample: CD45RA+ positively selected. The sequence was collected from a man aged 18 to 30 in good health. Some clones in this sample may be carry-over from other donors' samples. The CDR3 loop is CASSPPVGWAEAFF. The CDR3 nucleotides read TGTGCCAGCTCACCCCCGGTGGGGTGGGCTGAAGCTTTCTTT. Based on the CDR3 plus reference TRBV18 and TRBJ1-1, the full variable domain is NAGVMQNPRHLVRRRGQEARLRCSPMKGHSHVYWYRQLPEEGLKFMVYLQKENIIDESGMPKERFSAEFPKEGPSILRIQQVVRGDSAAYFCASSPPVGWAEAFFGQGTRLTVV.